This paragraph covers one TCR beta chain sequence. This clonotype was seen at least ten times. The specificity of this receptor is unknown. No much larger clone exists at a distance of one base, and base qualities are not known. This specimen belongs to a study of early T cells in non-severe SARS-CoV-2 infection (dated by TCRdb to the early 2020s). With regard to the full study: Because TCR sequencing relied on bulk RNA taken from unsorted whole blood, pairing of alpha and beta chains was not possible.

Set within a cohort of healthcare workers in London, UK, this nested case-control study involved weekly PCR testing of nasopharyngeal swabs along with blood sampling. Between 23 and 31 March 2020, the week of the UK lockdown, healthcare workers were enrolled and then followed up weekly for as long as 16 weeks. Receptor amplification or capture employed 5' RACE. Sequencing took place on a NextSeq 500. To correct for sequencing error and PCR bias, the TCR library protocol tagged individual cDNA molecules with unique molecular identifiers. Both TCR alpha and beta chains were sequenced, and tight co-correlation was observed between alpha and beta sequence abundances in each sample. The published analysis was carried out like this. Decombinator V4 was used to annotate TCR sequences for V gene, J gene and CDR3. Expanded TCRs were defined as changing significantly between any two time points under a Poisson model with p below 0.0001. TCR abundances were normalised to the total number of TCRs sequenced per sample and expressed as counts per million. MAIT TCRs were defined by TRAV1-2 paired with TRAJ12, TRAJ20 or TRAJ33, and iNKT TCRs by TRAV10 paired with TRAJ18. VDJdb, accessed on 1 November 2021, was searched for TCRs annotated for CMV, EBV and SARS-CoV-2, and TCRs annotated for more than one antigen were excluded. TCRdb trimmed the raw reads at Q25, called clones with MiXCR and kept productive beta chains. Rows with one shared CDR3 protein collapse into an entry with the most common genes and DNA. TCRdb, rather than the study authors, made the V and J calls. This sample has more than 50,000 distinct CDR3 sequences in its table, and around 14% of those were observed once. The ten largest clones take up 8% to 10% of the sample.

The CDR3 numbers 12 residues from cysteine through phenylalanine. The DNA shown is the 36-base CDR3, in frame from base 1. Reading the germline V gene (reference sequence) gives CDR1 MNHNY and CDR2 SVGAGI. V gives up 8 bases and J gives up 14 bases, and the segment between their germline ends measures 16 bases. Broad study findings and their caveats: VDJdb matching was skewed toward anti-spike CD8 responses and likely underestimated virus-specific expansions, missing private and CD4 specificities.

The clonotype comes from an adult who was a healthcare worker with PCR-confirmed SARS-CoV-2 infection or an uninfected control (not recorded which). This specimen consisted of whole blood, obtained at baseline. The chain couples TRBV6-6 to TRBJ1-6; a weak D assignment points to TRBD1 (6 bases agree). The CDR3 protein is CASSESGASLHF. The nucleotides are TGTGCCAGCTCTGAGTCGGGGGCTTCCCTCCACTTT.